The rows below give T cell receptor beta chains drawn from one sample of a study of CD4 T cells in relation to SARS-CoV-2 and coronaviruses. These receptors have no known antigen. The protocol was immunoSEQ multiplex PCR, while the TCRdb copy is restricted to in-frame clones and leaves out a portion. Seen here are about 15,000 clones, under 85% observed once, and the top ten hold 20% to 30%. The sequenced sample consisted of CD4+ T cells from PBMCs, cultured in vitro. The receptors shown here come from a human donor in good health. Each CDR3 is given with its conserved first and last residue. The order of the fields is J gene, D gene, clone size, CDR3 length, V gene, CDR3 DNA, CDR3 protein. A D gene is named only where the DNA matches it firmly. A clone size is listed for some rows: how often the clone was seen (once, few, many), or a class if it is expanded.

j_call: TRBJ2-1
d_call: TRBD2
clone_size: .
cdr3_length: 16
v_call: TRBV9
cdr3_nt: TGTGCCAGCAGCCCCCACCCGGGACTAGCGTGGAATGAGCAGTTCTTC
cdr3_aa: CASSPHPGLAWNEQFF

j_call: TRBJ1-5
d_call: .
clone_size: few
cdr3_length: 15
v_call: TRBV28
cdr3_nt: TGTGCCAGCAGTTTATTCCAGGTCCCCAATCAGCCCCAGCATTTT
cdr3_aa: CASSLFQVPNQPQHF

j_call: TRBJ2-5
d_call: TRBD1
clone_size: .
cdr3_length: 14
v_call: TRBV18
cdr3_nt: TGTGCCAGCTCCCAGGGGACAGGTGAAGAGACCCAGTACTTC
cdr3_aa: CASSQGTGEETQYF

j_call: TRBJ1-5
d_call: TRBD1
clone_size: .
cdr3_length: 14
v_call: TRBV6-4
cdr3_nt: TGTGCCAGCAGTGACGGGACAGGGGGTCAGCCCCAGCATTTT
cdr3_aa: CASSDGTGGQPQHF

j_call: TRBJ2-7
d_call: TRBD2
clone_size: .
cdr3_length: 17
v_call: TRBV29-1
cdr3_nt: TGCAGCGTGCTGGGACGGTTGACTAGCGGTCTTACTTACGAGCAGTACTTC
cdr3_aa: CSVLGRLTSGLTYEQYF

j_call: TRBJ1-2
d_call: .
clone_size: few
cdr3_length: 15
v_call: TRBV7-9
cdr3_nt: TGTGCCAGCAGCCCCATCGGGGGAAGAGTCTATGGCTACACCTTC
cdr3_aa: CASSPIGGRVYGYTF

j_call: TRBJ1-2
d_call: TRBD1
clone_size: .
cdr3_length: 15
v_call: TRBV19
cdr3_nt: TGTGCCAGTAGTATAGATCTTGCAGGGGGATATGGCTACACCTTC
cdr3_aa: CASSIDLAGGYGYTF

j_call: TRBJ1-5
d_call: .
clone_size: .
cdr3_length: 14
v_call: TRBV28
cdr3_nt: TGTGCCACCTCCGTGCAACGGGGATATCAGCCCCAGCATTTT
cdr3_aa: CATSVQRGYQPQHF

j_call: TRBJ1-5
d_call: .
clone_size: once
cdr3_length: 14
v_call: TRBV28
cdr3_nt: TGTGCCAGCAGTTTATACACGGCCAATCAGCCCCAGCATTTT
cdr3_aa: CASSLYTANQPQHF

j_call: TRBJ1-3
d_call: TRBD1
clone_size: .
cdr3_length: 14
v_call: TRBV13
cdr3_nt: TGTGCCAGCAGGTGGACAGGAGCTGGAAACACCATATATTTT
cdr3_aa: CASRWTGAGNTIYF

j_call: TRBJ2-5
d_call: .
clone_size: .
cdr3_length: 13
v_call: TRBV5-1
cdr3_nt: TGCGCCAGCAGCTTGGGGGGCCAAGAGACCCAGTACTTC
cdr3_aa: CASSLGGQETQYF

j_call: TRBJ2-1
d_call: .
clone_size: .
cdr3_length: 14
v_call: TRBV3-1/TRBV3-2
cdr3_nt: TGTGCCAGCAGCCCAGCCCAGCGGGCTTATGAGCAGTTCTTC
cdr3_aa: CASSPAQRAYEQFF

j_call: TRBJ1-5
d_call: .
clone_size: few
cdr3_length: 13
v_call: TRBV15
cdr3_nt: TGTGCCACCAGTCTCGCTAGCAATCAGCCCCAGCATTTT
cdr3_aa: CATSLASNQPQHF

j_call: TRBJ2-7
d_call: .
clone_size: few
cdr3_length: 14
v_call: TRBV27
cdr3_nt: TGTGCCAGCAGTTCCCTGGGCAGGGGTTACGAGCAGTACTTC
cdr3_aa: CASSSLGRGYEQYF

j_call: TRBJ2-1
d_call: .
clone_size: few
cdr3_length: 11
v_call: TRBV7-9
cdr3_nt: TGTGCCAGCAGGTTCGGGAGTCTCGGGTTCTTC
cdr3_aa: CASRFGSLGFF

j_call: TRBJ2-2
d_call: TRBD1
clone_size: .
cdr3_length: 14
v_call: TRBV14
cdr3_nt: TGTGCCAGCAAAAGACAGGGCGGCACCGGGGAGCTGTTTTTT
cdr3_aa: CASKRQGGTGELFF

j_call: TRBJ2-5
d_call: .
clone_size: once
cdr3_length: 15
v_call: TRBV4-2
cdr3_nt: TGTGCCAGCAGCCAAGCTCTTGGGGGCGTAGAGACCCAGTACTTC
cdr3_aa: CASSQALGGVETQYF

j_call: TRBJ2-2
d_call: .
clone_size: .
cdr3_length: 13
v_call: TRBV3-1/TRBV3-2
cdr3_nt: TGTGCCAGCAGCCCTGGGAACACCGGGGAGCTGTTTTTT
cdr3_aa: CASSPGNTGELFF

j_call: TRBJ1-3
d_call: .
clone_size: .
cdr3_length: 11
v_call: TRBV20-1
cdr3_nt: TGCAGTGCTAGAGCAGGAAACACCATATATTTT
cdr3_aa: CSARAGNTIYF

j_call: TRBJ2-5
d_call: TRBD2
clone_size: .
cdr3_length: 16
v_call: TRBV28
cdr3_nt: TGTGCCAGCAGTCTTTACTGGGGGGGGATACAAGAGACCCAGTACTTC
cdr3_aa: CASSLYWGGIQETQYF

j_call: TRBJ1-2
d_call: TRBD1
clone_size: .
cdr3_length: 13
v_call: TRBV19
cdr3_nt: TGTGCCAGTAGTGCGGGACAGCTAAACGGCTACACCTTC
cdr3_aa: CASSAGQLNGYTF

j_call: TRBJ1-4
d_call: .
clone_size: .
cdr3_length: 18
v_call: TRBV11-2
cdr3_nt: TGTGCCAGCAGACTGCGTCCTCTTGGGGGGGGCCGTAATGAAAAACTGTTTTTT
cdr3_aa: CASRLRPLGGGRNEKLFF

j_call: TRBJ2-3
d_call: .
clone_size: .
cdr3_length: 12
v_call: TRBV11-2
cdr3_nt: TGTGCCAGCAGCAACAGAATAGATACGCAGTATTTT
cdr3_aa: CASSNRIDTQYF

j_call: TRBJ1-6
d_call: .
clone_size: .
cdr3_length: 13
v_call: TRBV30
cdr3_nt: TGTGCCTGGAGTGACAGTCTATATTCACCCCTCCACTTT
cdr3_aa: CAWSDSLYSPLHF

j_call: TRBJ1-4
d_call: TRBD1
clone_size: .
cdr3_length: 15
v_call: TRBV6-6
cdr3_nt: TGTGCCAGCAGCTGGGGACAGTCAACTAATGAAAAACTGTTTTTT
cdr3_aa: CASSWGQSTNEKLFF

j_call: TRBJ2-5
d_call: TRBD2
clone_size: .
cdr3_length: 16
v_call: TRBV5-4
cdr3_nt: TGTGCCAGCAGCACACCACTAGCGGGGGCACAAGAGACCCAGTACTTC
cdr3_aa: CASSTPLAGAQETQYF

j_call: TRBJ1-1
d_call: .
clone_size: .
cdr3_length: 15
v_call: TRBV18
cdr3_nt: TGTGCCAGCTCACTCCTAAATTCGGGGAACACTGAAGCTTTCTTT
cdr3_aa: CASSLLNSGNTEAFF

j_call: TRBJ2-5
d_call: .
clone_size: .
cdr3_length: 13
v_call: TRBV28
cdr3_nt: TGTGCCAGCACCCTAGAGGGGCGAGAGACCCAGTACTTC
cdr3_aa: CASTLEGRETQYF

j_call: TRBJ1-2
d_call: .
clone_size: few
cdr3_length: 14
v_call: TRBV3-1/TRBV3-2
cdr3_nt: TGTGCCAGCAGCCAATCGCCTGGGGACTATGGCTACACCTTC
cdr3_aa: CASSQSPGDYGYTF

j_call: TRBJ1-2
d_call: TRBD1
clone_size: .
cdr3_length: 16
v_call: TRBV6-2/TRBV6-3
cdr3_nt: TGTGCCAGCAGTCAAAACCTGGACAGGGGATCGAGAGGCTACACCTTC
cdr3_aa: CASSQNLDRGSRGYTF

j_call: TRBJ2-7
d_call: .
clone_size: .
cdr3_length: 13
v_call: TRBV28
cdr3_nt: TGTGCCAGCAGTTTATGGGCAGGGGACGAGCAGTACTTC
cdr3_aa: CASSLWAGDEQYF

j_call: TRBJ2-7
d_call: .
clone_size: .
cdr3_length: 13
v_call: TRBV20-1
cdr3_nt: TGCAGTGCTAGTACAGGGCCCCCCTACGAGCAGTACTTC
cdr3_aa: CSASTGPPYEQYF

j_call: TRBJ2-1
d_call: .
clone_size: .
cdr3_length: 11
v_call: TRBV2
cdr3_nt: TGTGCCAGCGGTGGGGGGAATGAGCAGTTCTTC
cdr3_aa: CASGGGNEQFF

j_call: TRBJ1-2
d_call: .
clone_size: .
cdr3_length: 14
v_call: TRBV18
cdr3_nt: TGTGCCAGCTCCATCCCGGGCAGTAACTATGGCTACACCTTC
cdr3_aa: CASSIPGSNYGYTF

j_call: TRBJ1-5
d_call: .
clone_size: .
cdr3_length: 14
v_call: TRBV2
cdr3_nt: TGTGCCAGCAGTGATAGGACAGGCAATCAGCCCCAGCATTTT
cdr3_aa: CASSDRTGNQPQHF

j_call: TRBJ1-3
d_call: .
clone_size: .
cdr3_length: 16
v_call: TRBV9
cdr3_nt: TGTGCCAGCAGCCCTAGGAACGGGGTCTCTGGAAACACCATATATTTT
cdr3_aa: CASSPRNGVSGNTIYF

j_call: TRBJ2-1
d_call: TRBD2
clone_size: .
cdr3_length: 13
v_call: TRBV5-1
cdr3_nt: TGCGCCAGCAGCCTGGACTGGGGGGGTGAGCAGTTCTTC
cdr3_aa: CASSLDWGGEQFF

j_call: TRBJ2-5
d_call: .
clone_size: .
cdr3_length: 15
v_call: TRBV6-5
cdr3_nt: TGTGCCAGCAAGAGGTGGGGGACCACTGACGAGACCCAGTACTTC
cdr3_aa: CASKRWGTTDETQYF

j_call: TRBJ2-5
d_call: TRBD1
clone_size: once
cdr3_length: 12
v_call: TRBV19
cdr3_nt: TGTGCCAGTAACGTACAGGGGGAGACCCAGTACTTC
cdr3_aa: CASNVQGETQYF

j_call: TRBJ2-1
d_call: TRBD1
clone_size: few
cdr3_length: 14
v_call: TRBV18
cdr3_nt: TGTGCCAGCTCACCAGACAGGGGAAGGGATGAGCAGTTCTTC
cdr3_aa: CASSPDRGRDEQFF

j_call: TRBJ2-7
d_call: .
clone_size: few
cdr3_length: 14
v_call: TRBV9
cdr3_nt: TGTGCCAGCAGCGTAGTTGCACAGTCCTACGAGCAGTACTTC
cdr3_aa: CASSVVAQSYEQYF

j_call: TRBJ2-1
d_call: TRBD1
clone_size: .
cdr3_length: 15
v_call: TRBV14
cdr3_nt: TGTGCCAGCAGCCGGACAGGACACCCGTACAATGAGCAGTTCTTC
cdr3_aa: CASSRTGHPYNEQFF

j_call: TRBJ1-1
d_call: .
clone_size: .
cdr3_length: 11
v_call: TRBV14
cdr3_nt: TGTGCCAGCAGCCAAGCTACTGAAGCTTTCTTT
cdr3_aa: CASSQATEAFF

j_call: TRBJ2-1
d_call: .
clone_size: once
cdr3_length: 13
v_call: TRBV24-1
cdr3_nt: TGTGCCACCAGTGACCCTACCAACAATGAGCAGTTCTTC
cdr3_aa: CATSDPTNNEQFF

j_call: TRBJ1-5
d_call: TRBD1
clone_size: .
cdr3_length: 16
v_call: TRBV24-1
cdr3_nt: TGTGCCACCAGTTCAGCCCGGACAGGGGACAATCAGCCCCAGCATTTT
cdr3_aa: CATSSARTGDNQPQHF

j_call: TRBJ2-1
d_call: TRBD2
clone_size: .
cdr3_length: 14
v_call: TRBV5-1
cdr3_nt: TGCGCCAGCAGCTCAACAGCGGGGATAAATGAGCAGTTCTTC
cdr3_aa: CASSSTAGINEQFF